The 32 T cell receptor beta chains listed next were all sequenced from one sample in a study of cytomegalovirus exposure and HLA in healthy donors. Vbeta (60) and Jbeta (13) primers were used in the PCR. The repertoire was sequenced with immunoSEQ multiplex PCR; TCRdb's copy has only in-frame clones and lacks some. The table records tens of thousands of clones, 77% of them present only once. Sequencing input: PBMCs. All receptors come from a middle-aged man in good health and CMV-seropositive.

The rearrangement uses TRBV19 and TRBJ2-7; weak D call: TRBD1 (5 bases). The CDR3 covers 16 residues. Germline-derived CDR1 and CDR2 are LNHDA and SQIVND (reference sequence). V lost 5 bases and J 4 bases, leaving 21 bases between the germline ends. CDR3 nucleotide sequence: TGTGCCAGTAGTCCCAGACGAGAACAGGCGGTATACGAGCAGTACTTC. Protein sequence: CASSPRREQAVYEQYF.

V and J are TRBV18 and TRBJ1-4; TRBD1 matches at 7 bases. CDR1 is KGHSH and CDR2 is LQKENI in the germline V gene. The CDR3 is 15 amino acids. V lost 4 bases, J lost 4 bases, and 6 bases stayed unmatched. CDR3 region: CASSLRDSYNEKLFF. In DNA form, the CDR3 reads TGTGCCAGCTCACTACGGGACAGCTATAATGAAAAACTGTTTTTT. The full variable domain, rest sourced from reference TRBV18 and TRBJ1-4, is NAGVMQNPRHLVRRRGQEARLRCSPMKGHSHVYWYRQLPEEGLKFMVYLQKENIIDESGMPKERFSAEFPKEGPSILRIQQVVRGDSAAYFCASSLRDSYNEKLFFGSGTQLSVL.

The rearrangement links TRBV6-5 to TRBJ2-7; 13 positions agree with TRBD2. Germline assignment: CDR1 MNHEY and CDR2 SVGAGI. V lost 6 bases and J lost 6; bases outside the gene matches: 5. The CDR3 loop spans 14 amino acids. CDR3 sequence (DNA): TGTGCCAGCAGGGAGGGACTAGCGGGACCCGAGCAGTACTTC. Protein product: CASREGLAGPEQYF.

The V call is TRBV5-1, the J call TRBJ1-1; 8 bases are a match to TRBD1. The V gene's germline CDR1 is SGHRS and CDR2 YFSETQ. The CDR3 extends over 15 amino acids. V shed 0 bases, J shed 3 bases, and the junction held 4 bases outside the gene matches. In nucleotides, the CDR3 is TGCGCCAGCAGCTTGGGACAGGGGATAGACACTGAAGCTTTCTTT. Translation gives CASSLGQGIDTEAFF.

Only a few counts were recorded for this clone. V usage is TRBV5-6 and J usage is TRBJ2-1; 7 nucleotides match TRBD1. The germline gives CDR1 SGHDT, CDR2 YYEEEE. This CDR3 region has 15 residues. J was trimmed by 5 bases and V by 3 bases; bases with no gene match: 8. The CDR3 region is CASSSEGGLDNEQFF. The CDR3 DNA follows: TGTGCCAGCAGCTCCGAAGGGGGCTTGGACAATGAGCAGTTCTTC.

In this sample, this clone turned up once. The rearrangement joins TRBV11-3 to TRBJ2-5, with 9 nucleotides matching TRBD2. V dropped 6 bases and J dropped 1; count of bases not matched to a gene: 6. The CDR3 consists of 15 residues. Per the germline V gene, CDR1 is SGHNT and CDR2 is YENEEA. The CDR3 region is CASRSSGIGQETQYF. The CDR3 DNA reads as TGTGCCAGCAGGTCTAGCGGGATCGGCCAAGAGACCCAGTACTTC.

This clone was counted once. This chain connects TRBV11-3 to TRBJ1-4; D unclear. The germline V gene encodes CDR1 SGHNT and CDR2 YENEEA. V was cut by 5 bases and J by 7 bases, with 17 bases left in between. CDR3 length: 15 amino acids. CDR3 in amino acids: CASSPYRERPEKLFF. The CDR3 nucleotides are TGTGCCAGCAGCCCCTACCGGGAGCGGCCTGAAAAACTGTTTTTT. Full variable domain (outside the CDR3, taken from reference TRBV11-3 and TRBJ1-4): EAGVVQSPRYKIIEKKQPVAFWCNPISGHNTLYWYLQNLGQGPELLIRYENEEAVDDSQLPKDRFSAERLKGVDSTLKIQPAELGDSAVYLCASSPYRERPEKLFFGSGTQLSVL.

Note on this clone: The junction departs from germline at one end; a sequencing error may be responsible. The J gene is TRBJ2-4, the V gene TRBV6-1, with D uncertain. Germline-derived CDR1 and CDR2 are MNHNS and SASEGT. This CDR3 has 13 amino acids. The DNA of the CDR3 is TGTGCCAGCACATTACCAGCCAAAAACAGTCAGTACTTC. This gives the protein CASTLPAKNSQYF.

J is TRBJ2-3 and V is TRBV2; TRBD2 matches 8 bases. The CDR3 length is 14 residues. The germline gives CDR1 SNHLY, CDR2 FYNNEI. V dropped 5 bases and J dropped 2; count of bases not matched to a gene: 3. CDR3 sequence: CASSPGLDTDTQYF. The CDR3 region has the DNA TGTGCCAGCAGTCCGGGACTAGACACAGATACGCAGTATTTT.

Note on this clone: At one end the junction does not follow the germline gene, possibly because of a read error. V usage is TRBV7-3 and J usage is TRBJ2-6; perhaps TRBD1 as D (5 bases). The CDR3 loop spans 15 amino acids. Germline V gives CDR1 SGHTA, CDR2 FQGTGA. CDR3 sequence: CASSLQSSGANGLTF. For the CDR3, the DNA is TGTGCCAGCAGCTTACAGAGCTCTGGGGCCAACGGCCTGACTTTC.

The V and J genes are TRBV5-4 and TRBJ2-1; possibly TRBD1 for D (6 bases). This CDR3 is built from 12 residues. V lost 4 bases, J lost 10 bases, and 12 bases lay in between. CDR1 and CDR2 (germline): SGHNT, YYREEE (reference sequence). CDR3 coding DNA: TGTGCCAGCAGCCCACCGGGACAAGAGCAGTTCTTC. Translation: CASSPPGQEQFF.

The chain employs TRBV10-3 and TRBJ1-1; a weak D match, TRBD1 (6 bases). This CDR3 is 15 amino acids long. Germline loops: CDR1 ENHRY, CDR2 SYGVKD. Trimming removed 3 bases at V and 1 base at J, with 12 bases between. The CDR3: CAISETQGENTEAFF. In DNA form, the CDR3 reads TGTGCCATCAGTGAAACACAGGGCGAGAACACTGAAGCTTTCTTT.

Notes on this clone: One junction end does not reproduce the germline sequence, and a read error may be involved. J is TRBJ2-4 and V is TRBV10-2; no clear D. CDR3 length: 13 amino acids. From germline, CDR1 is WSHSY and CDR2 SAAADI. The CDR3, as DNA: TGCGCCAGCAGTGAGGGTCTCGAAAACAGTCAGTACTTC. The encoded protein is CASSEGLENSQYF.

The chain combines TRBV29-1 with TRBJ1-4; 12 bases map to TRBD1. Germline CDR1 and CDR2: SQVTM and ANQGSEA. J was trimmed by 8 bases and V by 3 bases; bases with no gene match: 1. The CDR3 sequence is 13 residues long. CDR3 in DNA: TGCAGCGTTGATGGGACAGGGGGCGAAAAACTGTTTTTT. Translated: CSVDGTGGEKLFF.

V gene TRBV9 combines with J gene TRBJ2-3, with 12 bases aligning to TRBD2. V was pared by 7 bases and J by 0 bases, with 9 bases of the junction left unmatched. The CDR3 consists of 17 residues. Germline V gene data show CDR1 as SGDLS and CDR2 as YYNGEE. CDR3 sequence: CASGVGTSGSSTDTQYF. The CDR3 DNA reads as TGTGCCAGCGGGGTGGGGACTAGCGGGTCTAGCACAGATACGCAGTATTTT.

The gene calls are TRBV5-4 and TRBJ1-2; possible D gene TRBD1, 5 bases. The germline V and J ends were trimmed by 3 bases and 4 bases, with 10 bases remaining between them. From germline, CDR1 is SGHNT and CDR2 YYREEE (reference sequence). This CDR3 contains 13 residues. This CDR3 reads CASSWGEAYGYTF. The CDR3 region has the DNA TGTGCCAGCAGCTGGGGGGAGGCCTATGGCTACACCTTC.

The rearrangement links TRBV30 to TRBJ1-2; D remains ambiguous. This CDR3 spans 11 amino acids. The V gene lost 1 base and the J gene lost 11 bases, with 11 bases spanning the gap. Germline CDR1 GTSNPN, CDR2 SVGIG (reference sequence). This chain's CDR3 is CAWSGRVLYTF. CDR3 DNA: TGTGCCTGGAGTGGGAGGGTGCTTTACACCTTC. Together with reference TRBV30 and TRBJ1-2, the CDR3 gives the full variable domain: SQTIHQWPATLVQPVGSPLSLECTVEGTSNPNLYWYRQAAGRGLQLLFYSVGIGQISSEVPQNLSASRPQDRQFILSSKKLLLSDSGFYLCAWSGRVLYTFGSGTRLTVV.

The rearrangement joins TRBV7-9 to TRBJ2-2; 7 bases match TRBD2. The germline CDR1 and CDR2 sequences are SEHNR and FQNEAQ (reference sequence). The junction had 9 bases not matched to a gene; V was cut back by 8 bases and J by 6 bases. CDR3 length: 14 amino acids. The CDR3, as DNA: TGTGCCAGCTTAATCGTGGGAGGGGCCGGGGAGCTGTTTTTT. As protein: CASLIVGGAGELFF.

The V and J genes are TRBV19 and TRBJ2-7; 8 bases map to TRBD2. From germline, CDR1 is LNHDA and CDR2 SQIVND (reference sequence). Trimming at V came to 5 bases and at J to 6 bases, leaving 12 bases not matched to a gene. The CDR3 contains 15 residues. CDR3 loop: CASSETGLVRGEQYF. Here the CDR3 DNA reads TGTGCCAGTAGTGAAACGGGACTAGTACGCGGCGAGCAGTACTTC.

This clone was counted between two and nine times. The chain recombines TRBV27 with TRBJ2-7, with 8 nucleotides matching TRBD2. CDR1 is MNHEY, CDR2 SMNVEV, per germline (reference sequence). The CDR3 sequence is 17 residues long. V shed 5 bases, J shed 5 bases, and the junction held 17 bases outside the gene matches. The CDR3 DNA sequence: TGTGCCAGCAGTGCCATGGTGAGACTAGCGTCTTTCCACGAGCAGTACTTC. Protein: CASSAMVRLASFHEQYF.

The CDR3 DNA follows: TGTGCCAGCAGTTCCTTCAGCGTTAACGATGAGCAGTTCTTC. This translates into CASSSFSVNDEQFF. The V and J genes are TRBV27 and TRBJ2-1; D uncertain. Germline values: CDR1 MNHEY, CDR2 SMNVEV (reference sequence). This CDR3 comprises 14 residues. With 4 bases removed from V and 8 bases from J, the gap between germline ends came to 15 bases.

The J gene is TRBJ1-1, the V gene TRBV19, with D possibly matching TRBD1 (5 bases). Germline CDR1 and CDR2: LNHDA and SQIVND (reference sequence). The CDR3 totals 13 residues. Trimming left V 6 bases short and J 1 base short, with 9 bases between. In DNA form, the CDR3 reads TGTGCCAGTAGGTTGACAGAGAACACTGAAGCTTTCTTT. This sequence encodes CASRLTENTEAFF.

The chain has TRBV6-1 and TRBJ1-2; the match to TRBD1 covers 8 bases. V was clipped by 1 base and J by 8 bases; unmatched bases: 6. Germline lookup yields CDR1 MNHNS and CDR2 SASEGT. The CDR3 runs to 14 residues. The CDR3 is CASSEVQGARGYTF. In DNA, the CDR3 is TGTGCCAGCAGTGAAGTTCAGGGGGCGCGGGGCTACACCTTC.

This chain connects TRBV28 to TRBJ2-3; possibly TRBD2 for D (6 bases). CDR1 and CDR2 (germline): MDHEN, SYDVKM. The CDR3 runs 14 residues. The V and J ends lost 4 bases and 1 base respectively, with 9 bases between them. CDR3 sequence reads: CASSYGGGTDTQYF. DNA of the CDR3: TGTGCCAGCAGTTACGGAGGGGGCACAGATACGCAGTATTTT.

In its sample, this clone was seen a few times. The chain is built from TRBV30 and TRBJ2-3; D not resolved. The CDR3 sequence is 14 residues long. The V gene lost 0 bases and the J gene lost 6 bases, with 13 bases spanning the gap. The germline V gene encodes CDR1 GTSNPN and CDR2 SVGIG (reference sequence). The chain's CDR3 is CAWSVPPQSDTQYF. DNA of the CDR3: TGTGCCTGGAGTGTACCCCCTCAGTCGGATACGCAGTATTTT.

The chain joins TRBV14 to TRBJ2-7; D is unresolved. The V and J ends lost 0 bases and 6 bases respectively, with 15 bases between them. This CDR3 contains 15 residues. Per the germline V gene, CDR1 is SGHDN and CDR2 is FVKESK. The CDR3 coding sequence is TGTGCCAGCAGCCAAGATTCGGAGTTCGGGTTCGAGCAGTACTTC. It translates to CASSQDSEFGFEQYF.

The rearrangement uses TRBV19 and TRBJ1-1; D uncertain. Germline CDR1 is LNHDA and CDR2 is SQIVND (reference sequence). V lost 6 bases, J lost 3 bases, and 8 bases lay in between. CDR3 length: 12 residues. CDR3 nucleotide sequence: TGTGCCAGTAGGGTGAGGGACACTGAAGCTTTCTTT. It encodes CASRVRDTEAFF.

J is TRBJ2-5 and V is TRBV5-1; D might be TRBD2 (5 bases). This CDR3 comprises 14 residues. Per germline, CDR1 SGHRS and CDR2 YFSETQ. V shed 3 bases and J shed 5 bases, with 14 bases lying between them. CDR3 amino acids: CASSSAGVPETQYF. DNA of the CDR3: TGCGCCAGCAGCTCAGCCGGGGTCCCGGAGACCCAGTACTTC.

V usage is TRBV9 and J usage is TRBJ2-1; 8 bases match TRBD2. CDR1 is SGDLS, CDR2 YYNGEE, per germline. The CDR3 spans 14 residues. The ends lost 3 bases at V and 4 bases at J; junction bases unmatched: 3. The CDR3, as DNA: TGTGCCAGCAGCGCTAGCGGGCAGTACAATGAGCAGTTCTTC. This sequence encodes CASSASGQYNEQFF.

J is TRBJ2-3 and V is TRBV11-2; 7 bases line up with TRBD2. Germline V gene data show CDR1 as SGHAT and CDR2 as FQNNGV. After removal of 5 bases from V and 4 bases from J, the junction contained 12 bases not matched to a gene. The CDR3 covers 16 residues. The CDR3 region is CASSTRRREMADTQYF. CDR3 in DNA: TGTGCCAGCAGCACCCGCCGGCGGGAGATGGCAGATACGCAGTATTTT.

The chain joins TRBV11-2 to TRBJ2-2; 7 nucleotides align to TRBD1. The V gene end was trimmed by 4 bases and the J gene end by 6 bases; junction bases not matched to a gene: 11. Germline V gives CDR1 SGHAT, CDR2 FQNNGV. The CDR3 sequence is 16 residues long. CDR3 nucleotides: TGTGCCAGCAGCTCGGGGACAGCCCCCCGATCCGGGGAGCTGTTTTTT. Protein product: CASSSGTAPRSGELFF. The variable domain in full, with the rest retrieved from reference TRBV11-2 and TRBJ2-2, is EAGVAQSPRYKIIEKRQSVAFWCNPISGHATLYWYQQILGQGPKLLIQFQNNGVVDDSQLPKDRFSAERLKGVDSTLKIQPAKLEDSAVYLCASSSGTAPRSGELFFGEGSRLTVL.

By sample fraction, this clone is medium-sized (0.01 to 0.1%). The chain uses TRBV4-1 and TRBJ1-2, with D hard to call. V shed 2 bases and J shed 7 bases, with 26 bases lying between them. Germline values: CDR1 MGHRA, CDR2 YSYEKL. CDR3 size: 18 residues. CDR3: CASSQIIPKGDMGAGYTF. CDR3 sequence (DNA): TGCGCCAGCAGCCAAATTATCCCCAAAGGTGATATGGGCGCTGGCTACACCTTC.